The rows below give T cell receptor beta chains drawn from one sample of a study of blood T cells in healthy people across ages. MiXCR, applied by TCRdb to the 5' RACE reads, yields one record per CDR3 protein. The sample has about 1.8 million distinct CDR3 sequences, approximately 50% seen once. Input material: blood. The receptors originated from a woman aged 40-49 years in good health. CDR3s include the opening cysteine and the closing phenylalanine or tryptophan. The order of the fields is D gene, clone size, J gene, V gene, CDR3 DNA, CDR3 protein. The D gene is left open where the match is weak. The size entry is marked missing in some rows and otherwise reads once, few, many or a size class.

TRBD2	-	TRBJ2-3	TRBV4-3	TGCGCCAGCAGCCAAGATTCCGGGGGGGGCCGCACAGATACGCAGTATTTT	CASSQDSGGGRTDTQYF
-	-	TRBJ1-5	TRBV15	TGTGCCACCAGCAGAACTCCCGGGGCTGGTAGTCAGCCCCAGCATTTT	CATSRTPGAGSQPQHF
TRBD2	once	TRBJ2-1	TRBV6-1	TGTGCCAGCAGCAGGTACGGGGGGACGTCGTGGGAGTATGAGCAGTTCTTC	CASSRYGGTSWEYEQFF
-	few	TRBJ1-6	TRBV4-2	TGTGCCAGCACCCCGGGCGTGGGCAGAGACAATTCACCCCTCCACTTT	CASTPGVGRDNSPLHF
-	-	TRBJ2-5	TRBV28	TGTGCCAGCAGTCCGATGCCCGGCCGGGGAGAGACCCAGTACTTC	CASSPMPGRGETQYF
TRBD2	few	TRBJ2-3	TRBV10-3	TGTGCCATCAGAAATTCGACTAGCGGGGGATTAGATACGCAGTATTTT	CAIRNSTSGGLDTQYF
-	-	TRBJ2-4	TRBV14	TGTGCCAGCAGCCAAGGAGAGCTAGCGATCTCAAAAAACATTCAGTACTTC	CASSQGELAISKNIQYF
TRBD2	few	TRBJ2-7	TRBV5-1	TGCGCCAGCAGCTTGAGGTCTAGCGGGGGTGCTACCTACGAGCAGTACTTC	CASSLRSSGGATYEQYF
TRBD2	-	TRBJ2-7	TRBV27	TGTGCCAGCAGACTAGCGGGGCGGGAGCAGTACTTC	CASRLAGREQYF
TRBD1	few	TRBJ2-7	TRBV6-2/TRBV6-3	TGTGCCAGCAGTTACCCCGGGACAGGAGCCTACGAGCAGTACTTC	CASSYPGTGAYEQYF